This T cell receptor (beta chain) is drawn from a study of blood T cell repertoires in COVID-19 (dated by TCRdb to the early 2020s). For context, the study as a whole: Collaborator samples came from the United States, Italy and Spain and covered acute and convalescent phases of COVID-19. The prospective study material was composed of cDNA or gDNA derived from T cells, B-cell-depleted T cells, or PBMCs. The dataset comprised deeply sampled blood TCRbeta repertoires from subjects exposed to, actively infected with, or recovered from COVID-19. The repertoires were released in a freely available public database meant as a resource for research on the immune response to SARS-CoV-2. Samples were obtained from the ongoing ImmuneRACE study (first 160 participants) and from about 1,300 subjects provided by 6 global collaborators. Nearly every sample came with metadata listing a de-identified subject ID, COVID-19 status, age in years and sex. Where available, HLA class I and class II types were obtained from metadata supplied by the sample provider rather than from assay-based typing. Here is what the overall study found, with its caveats: How much clinical and demographic metadata was included differed by source and by participant, and the metadata was provided uncurated.

TCRbeta CDR3 regions were amplified from genomic DNA using the immunoSEQ Assay, a bias-controlled multiplex PCR. The authors processed their data as follows. The number of nucleated cells in each sample was estimated by amplification of reference gene primers within the assay. Sequence reads were collapsed and filtered to measure the absolute abundance of every unique TCRbeta CDR3 rearrangement. For each sample, productive Simpson clonality was calculated by taking the square root of Simpson's diversity index across productive rearrangements. The table was pulled from immuneACCESS by TCRdb, which kept in-frame rearrangements only. Such tables lose some clones; where checked, under half of the loss comes from unresolved V genes, and the rest has no known cause. V, J and clone size derive from that table, while D and trimming were established from the DNA sequence. Here the sample has approximately 150,000 clones; around 84% occur a single time. The top ten hold 8.2% of the sample.

The collaborating institutions used their own protocols to collect whole blood in K2EDTA tubes. For TCRbeta analysis, collaborators shipped samples as frozen whole blood, isolated PBMCs, or DNA extracted from either of those sample types. From a lookup of the germline V gene (reference sequence), CDR1 and CDR2 are LGHDT and YNNKEL. Relative to germline, V is 5 bases shorter and J is 5 bases shorter, with 6 bases between their ends. CDR3 length: 11 amino acids, cysteine to phenylalanine. Kept here is only the CDR3 DNA, which spans 33 bases and is read in frame from base 1. About this clone itself: Its antigen remains undetermined. No per-base quality is available; no much larger clone lies one base away.

The TCR originated in a woman aged 55-70 years with acute or convalescent COVID-19. This sequence uses TRBV3-1 (or the pseudogene TRBV3-2) and TRBJ1-1, with the D gene uncertain. Material: peripheral blood. CDR3 reads: CASSFGTEAFF. At the DNA level, the sequence is TGTGCCAGCAGCTTCGGGACTGAAGCTTTCTTT.